This T cell receptor (beta chain) is drawn from a study of T-cell memory formation after mild COVID-19. Study at large: Clustering of TCRs was largely donor specific. Overall study results and limits: Second-wave clones peaking on day 37 lacked confirmed SARS-CoV-2 specificity. Some SARS-CoV-2-responding clones were already detected in memory before infection.

In this sample, this clonotype turned up a few times. Its specificity is not known. J was trimmed by 3 bases and V by 2 bases; bases with no gene match: 4. The CDR3 has 16 residues. CDR1 is LNHDA, CDR2 SQIVND, per germline (reference sequence). TCRdb analysed the 5' RACE reads with MiXCR anew, one entry per CDR3 protein. The sample carries roughly 130,000 distinct CDR3 sequences, about 6% recorded once. Input material: PBMCs or a T cell subset sorted from them (not recorded which). The rearrangement joins TRBV19 to TRBJ1-5; 10 nucleotides line up with TRBD1. The sequence was collected from an adult woman who had mild COVID-19 (a few samples of this study predate the infection). Cell type and time point are not known. This CDR3 is CASSIWDRGANQPQHF. In nucleotides, the CDR3 is TGTGCCAGTAGTATATGGGACAGGGGCGCCAATCAGCCCCAGCATTTT.